The 30 T cell receptor beta chains in this list originate from one sample, sequenced in a study of CD8+ T cells in alopecia areata. The treatment: oral pan-JAK inhibitor, 5-10 mg twice daily. Reverse transcription of extracted RNA yielded cDNA, which provided the sequencing template. Repertoires were generated with immunoSEQ multiplex PCR, while TCRdb's copy carries only in-frame clones and drops some. The table includes around 270,000 clones, roughly 60% detected once. The sequencing here drew on CD4+ T cells sorted from blood, taken at week 24, from a patient treated with tofacitinib. The origin of the receptors is a human donor with alopecia areata.

The J gene is TRBJ1-1, the V gene TRBV29-1, with D tentatively TRBD1 (5 bases). Trimming stripped 2 bases from V and 1 base from J, with 8 bases between. The germline gives CDR1 SQVTM, CDR2 ANQGSEA. There are 13 residues in the CDR3. CDR3 region: CSVERRGNTEAFF. DNA for the CDR3: TGCAGCGTTGAACGTAGGGGGAACACTGAAGCTTTCTTT.

V gene TRBV6-1 combines with J gene TRBJ2-5; TRBD1 aligns across 7 bases. The ends lost 10 bases at V and 0 bases at J; junction bases unmatched: 8. The length of the CDR3 is 14 residues. Germline V gene sequence: CDR1 MNHNS, CDR2 SASEGT. CDR3 bases: TGTGCCACCGGAACCAGGGGGAACCAAGAGACCCAGTACTTC. Translation: CATGTRGNQETQYF.

This chain joins TRBV10-3 and TRBJ1-1; 10 nucleotides align to TRBD1. The junction had 4 bases not matched to a gene; V was cut back by 8 bases and J by 4 bases. Germline values: CDR1 ENHRY, CDR2 SYGVKD. The CDR3 is made up of 13 amino acids. The CDR3 loop reads CAIRDRGGTEAFF. The CDR3 DNA reads TGTGCCATCCGGGACAGGGGAGGCACTGAAGCTTTCTTT.

The V and J genes are TRBV29-1 and TRBJ2-3; TRBD1 might be the D (6 bases). Trimming stripped 4 bases from V and 2 bases from J, with 10 bases between. Germline V lookup: CDR1 SQVTM, CDR2 ANQGSEA. This CDR3 is built from 13 residues. CDR3 sequence: CSVGQGHTDTQYF. CDR3 coding DNA: TGCAGCGTTGGCCAGGGGCACACAGATACGCAGTATTTT.

This clone was seen more than once but under ten times. V usage is TRBV21-1 and J usage is TRBJ1-2; the table's D call of TRBD1 was not tested on the DNA. TRBV21-1 is deemed a pseudogene. The CDR3 has 15 residues. In DNA, the CDR3 is TGTGCCAGCAGCAGGGGACAGGGTGAGAGCTATGGCTACACCTTC. Its protein is CASSRGQGESYGYTF.

The chain uses TRBV7-9 and TRBJ2-3, with 8 bases identical to TRBD2. The junction had 1 base not matched to a gene; V was cut back by 1 base and J by 4 bases. Germline V CDR1 and CDR2: SEHNR, FQNEAQ (reference sequence). The length of the CDR3 is 14 residues. CDR3 DNA sequence: TGTGCCAGCAGCTTAGAACTAGCGGCAGATACGCAGTATTTT. The encoded protein is CASSLELAADTQYF.

This clone has only one observation. This chain connects TRBV4-2 to TRBJ1-5; 8 bases are a match to TRBD1. The CDR3 sequence is 17 residues long. The V segment lost 1 base and the J segment 2 bases; nucleotides outside the gene matches: 7. Germline CDR1 and CDR2: LGHNA and YNFKEQ. The CDR3 nucleotides read TGTGCCAGCAGCCAAGCCACAGGGGGAAGGGGCAATCAGCCCCAGCATTTT. Its protein product is CASSQATGGRGNQPQHF.

In this sample, this clone turned up many times. This chain joins TRBV9 and TRBJ2-1; D may be TRBD1 (6 bases). Germline loops: CDR1 SGDLS, CDR2 YYNGEE. V lost 0 bases, J lost 1 base, and 8 bases lay in between. This CDR3 region has 15 residues. Here the CDR3 DNA reads TGTGCCAGCAGCGTAGGGCAGGGGTCCTACAATGAGCAGTTCTTC. It specifies CASSVGQGSYNEQFF.

The chain carries TRBV5-1 and TRBJ2-6; 8 nucleotides line up with TRBD1. J gave up 0 bases and V 0 bases, and 5 bases lay outside the gene matches. The CDR3 covers 18 residues. The germline CDR1 and CDR2 sequences are SGHRS and YFSETQ. The CDR3, as DNA: TGCGCCAGCAGCTTGGATGACAGGGGCAACTCTGGGGCCAACGTCCTGACTTTC. Translation gives CASSLDDRGNSGANVLTF.

There are a few counts of this clone. The V gene is TRBV7-9, the J gene TRBJ1-4; D might be TRBD1 (5 bases). V was trimmed by 4 bases and J by 6 bases, leaving 9 bases between them. This CDR3 is 13 amino acids long. Germline lookup yields CDR1 SEHNR and CDR2 FQNEAQ (reference sequence). CDR3 nucleotide sequence: TGTGCCAGCAGCTCCGGGGGACATGAAAAACTGTTTTTT. Encoded protein: CASSSGGHEKLFF.

The rearrangement joins TRBV7-2 to TRBJ1-2; D gene ambiguous. The CDR3 contains 12 residues. Trimming left V 4 bases short and J 4 bases short, with 7 bases between. In germline, CDR1 is SGHTA, CDR2 FQGNSA. The CDR3 sequence: CASSSHSYGYTF. CDR3 nucleotide sequence: TGTGCCAGCAGCTCCCATTCCTATGGCTACACCTTC.

This clone was picked up one time. V gene TRBV7-2 combines with J gene TRBJ2-2, with a tentative D call TRBD1 (5 bases). Trimming pared 1 base from V and 5 bases from J, leaving 8 bases between. Germline lookup yields CDR1 SGHTA and CDR2 FQGNSA. CDR3 length: 14 amino acids. DNA of the CDR3: TGTGCCAGCAGCTTAGTAAGGACAACCGGGGAGCTGTTTTTT. It translates to CASSLVRTTGELFF.

This chain uses TRBV29-1 with TRBJ2-1; TRBD2 matches 8 bases. With V trimmed by 5 bases and J by 0 bases, 9 bases remained unmatched. The CDR3 consists of 16 residues. Germline V gives CDR1 SQVTM, CDR2 ANQGSEA. The CDR3 loop is CSVPSPSGGSYNEQFF. In DNA, the CDR3 is TGCAGCGTTCCTTCTCCGAGCGGGGGCTCCTACAATGAGCAGTTCTTC.

CDR3 in amino acids: CAWRSGTEGEAFF. The CDR3 DNA sequence: TGTGCCTGGAGGAGCGGGACAGAGGGTGAAGCTTTCTTT. V gene TRBV30 combines with J gene TRBJ1-1; 7 bases are a match to TRBD1. The CDR3 loop spans 13 amino acids. Trimming at V came to 3 bases and at J to 7 bases, leaving 8 bases not matched to a gene. The germline V gene encodes CDR1 GTSNPN and CDR2 SVGIG (reference sequence). Combining the CDR3 with reference TRBV30 and TRBJ1-1 gives the whole variable domain SQTIHQWPATLVQPVGSPLSLECTVEGTSNPNLYWYRQAAGRGLQLLFYSVGIGQISSEVPQNLSASRPQDRQFILSSKKLLLSDSGFYLCAWRSGTEGEAFFGQGTRLTVV.

V and J are TRBV5-1 and TRBJ2-5; 7 nucleotides agree with TRBD2. The trim removed 2 bases at V and 3 bases at J, leaving 4 bases unmatched. The CDR3 spans 14 residues. The germline V gene encodes CDR1 SGHRS and CDR2 YFSETQ. CDR3 protein: CASSLRLAEETQYF. For the CDR3, the DNA is TGCGCCAGCAGCTTACGACTAGCAGAAGAGACCCAGTACTTC.

There are a few counts of this clone. V is TRBV2 and J is TRBJ2-1, with TRBD2 matching 12 bases. V gave up 6 bases and J gave up 5 bases; unmatched junction bases: 5. The CDR3 is made up of 15 amino acids. Germline V gene sequence: CDR1 SNHLY, CDR2 FYNNEI. CDR3 sequence reads: CASRYGLAGNNEQFF. The CDR3 DNA sequence: TGTGCCAGCAGATACGGACTAGCGGGGAACAATGAGCAGTTCTTC.

The V gene is TRBV27, the J gene TRBJ2-3; no definite D call. The CDR3 spans 13 residues. Per the germline V gene, CDR1 is MNHEY and CDR2 is SMNVEV (reference sequence). V gave up 5 bases and J gave up 1 base, with 7 bases separating them. The CDR3 nucleotides read TGTGCCAGCAGTCCCCGGGGCACAGATACGCAGTATTTT. Translating it yields CASSPRGTDTQYF.

This clone was counted only a few times. This sequence joins TRBV6-1 and TRBJ1-4; D not resolved. Germline values: CDR1 MNHNS, CDR2 SASEGT. V was cut by 7 bases and J by 0 bases, with 3 bases left in between. The CDR3 has 12 amino acids. CDR3: CASTATNEKLFF. CDR3 DNA: TGTGCCAGCACTGCAACTAATGAAAAACTGTTTTTT.

The chain is built from TRBV19 and TRBJ1-1; D possibly corresponds to TRBD1 (6 bases). Looked up from germline, CDR1 is LNHDA and CDR2 is SQIVND (reference sequence). The V and J ends lost 8 bases and 5 bases respectively, with 18 bases between them. The CDR3 spans 14 residues. The CDR3 region has the DNA TGTGCCAGTTGCGGGACACGGGATAAGACTGAAGCTTTCTTT. It specifies CASCGTRDKTEAFF.

The chain employs TRBV11-2 and TRBJ2-5; D is perhaps TRBD2 (6 bases). V lost 1 base and J lost 5, with 14 bases in between. CDR1 is SGHAT and CDR2 is FQNNGV in the germline V gene. The CDR3 is 15 amino acids. In nucleotides, the CDR3 is TGTGCCAGCAGCTTAGTGCGGGGACGGGGTGAGACCCAGTACTTC. Residues: CASSLVRGRGETQYF.

This clone occurred once. The chain joins TRBV27 to TRBJ1-4, with 9 nucleotides matching TRBD1. The V segment lost 7 bases and the J segment 8 bases; nucleotides outside the gene matches: 11. The CDR3 length is 15 residues. The germline V gene encodes CDR1 MNHEY and CDR2 SMNVEV (reference sequence). CDR3 residues: CASTRGTGREEKLFF. As DNA, the CDR3 is TGTGCCAGCACCCGAGGGACAGGGAGGGAGGAAAAACTGTTTTTT. The variable domain in full, completed from reference TRBV27 and TRBJ1-4, reads EAQVTQNPRYLITVTGKKLTVTCSQNMNHEYMSWYRQDPGLGLRQIYYSMNVEVTDKGDVPEGYKVSRKEKRNFPLILESPSPNQTSLYFCASTRGTGREEKLFFGSGTQLSVL.

The chain has TRBV29-1 and TRBJ2-7, with D possibly matching TRBD2 (5 bases). The V gene lost 4 bases and the J gene lost 2 bases, with 15 bases spanning the gap. Germline CDR1 and CDR2: SQVTM and ANQGSEA. The CDR3 is made up of 14 amino acids. Written as DNA, the CDR3 is TGCAGCGTTGCTAAGCTAGCAGACACCTACGAGCAGTACTTC. Protein: CSVAKLADTYEQYF.

This clone occurred many times. The chain recombines TRBV28 with TRBJ2-7; perhaps TRBD2 as D (5 bases). The V and J ends lost 7 bases and 7 bases respectively, with 11 bases between them. CDR3 length equals 11 residues. Germline V gene lookup returns CDR1 MDHEN and CDR2 SYDVKM. CDR3 loop: CASTREGEQYF. In DNA form, the CDR3 reads TGTGCCAGCACCCGGGAAGGAGAGCAGTACTTC.

This clone was counted only a few times. The V and J genes are TRBV30 and TRBJ1-5; TRBD1 matches at 7 bases. V was pared by 3 bases and J by 5 bases, with 4 bases of the junction left unmatched. The CDR3 is made up of 13 amino acids. In germline, CDR1 is GTSNPN, CDR2 SVGIG (reference sequence). This CDR3 reads CAWRGQGDQPQHF. CDR3 DNA sequence: TGTGCCTGGAGAGGCCAGGGGGATCAGCCCCAGCATTTT.

This chain joins TRBV25-1 and TRBJ1-2; no definite D call. Between the trimmed V and J ends, which lost 0 bases and 0 bases, there was a span of 5 bases. Germline-derived CDR1 and CDR2 are MGHDK and SYGVNS. There are 14 residues in the CDR3. The CDR3 DNA follows: TGTGCCAGCAGTGAATATAAAGCTAACTATGGCTACACCTTC. This sequence encodes CASSEYKANYGYTF.

This sequence joins TRBV7-6 and TRBJ2-1; 8 bases are a match to TRBD2. Trimming at V came to 3 bases and at J to 7 bases, leaving 8 bases not matched to a gene. Germline V lookup: CDR1 SGHVS, CDR2 FNYEAQ. This CDR3 has 15 amino acids. CDR3 region: CASSLRGAKTNEQFF. CDR3 DNA: TGTGCCAGCAGCTTGCGGGGGGCCAAAACGAATGAGCAGTTCTTC.

The chain recombines TRBV30 with TRBJ2-7, with D maybe TRBD2 (6 bases). V was clipped by 7 bases and J by 3 bases, with 10 bases between them. Germline V CDR1 and CDR2: GTSNPN, SVGIG (reference sequence). This CDR3 is 11 amino acids long. The CDR3 DNA sequence: TGTGCCTCCCGGAGGGGCTACGAGCAGTACTTC. Its translation: CASRRGYEQYF.

The chain combines TRBV4-2 with TRBJ1-1; a possible D gene is TRBD1 (6 bases). In germline, CDR1 is LGHNA, CDR2 YNFKEQ. V dropped 0 bases and J dropped 4 bases, with 15 bases sitting between them. CDR3 length equals 16 residues. CDR3 sequence (DNA): TGTGCCAGCAGCCAAGATATGGGGACACTGGTCACTGAAGCTTTCTTT. Translation: CASSQDMGTLVTEAFF.

V gene TRBV11-1 combines with J gene TRBJ2-3; D might be TRBD1 (5 bases). This CDR3 region has 14 residues. The V end was cut by 3 bases, the J end by 2 bases, with 9 bases between. Per the germline V gene, CDR1 is SGHAT and CDR2 is FQDESV (reference sequence). DNA for the CDR3: TGTGCCAGCAGCTTCAGGGATTACACAGATACGCAGTATTTT. Protein product: CASSFRDYTDTQYF.

CDR3 in DNA: TGTGCCACCAGCAGAGACAGGGACCTCACCGGGGAGCTGTTTTTT. This translates into CATSRDRDLTGELFF. The chain carries TRBV15 and TRBJ2-2, with D perhaps matching TRBD1 or TRBD2 (5 bases each). The CDR3 totals 15 residues. The germline CDR1 and CDR2 sequences are LNHNV and YYDKDF (reference sequence). Trimming cost V 0 bases and J 4 bases, with 9 bases left between them.